What follows is one TCR beta chain and its context. Its antigen is not identified. The source of the sample is a study of OX40 agonist ivuxolimab in advanced cancers. Broader study findings: CD8+ T cells averaged more expanded clones than CD4+. Clonal expansion from baseline to week 6 occurred in both CD4+ and CD8+ T cells. Partial responders treated at 0.1-3.0 mg/kg exhibited clonal expansion among the lowest measured.

The method was immunoSEQ multiplex PCR; TCRdb's version includes in-frame clones alone and lacks a portion of them. This table has nearly 25,000 clones, about 76% appearing once. Exclusion of a patient followed from autoimmune disease history or systemic immunosuppression. The source of this sequence is an adult with an advanced solid tumor such as melanoma, head and neck, liver or kidney cancer. The specimen comprised CD4+ or CD8+ T cells sorted from blood, sampled in a trial of the OX40 agonist ivuxolimab.

CDR3 loop: CASTDTVYTGELFF. The CDR3 bases are TGCGCCAGCACCGATACGGTATACACCGGGGAGCTGTTTTTT. The V and J genes are TRBV5-1 and TRBJ2-2; the D is unclear. V lost 6 bases, J lost 3 bases, and 12 bases lay in between. Germline V lookup: CDR1 SGHRS, CDR2 YFSETQ. This CDR3 is 14 amino acids long.